Listed below are T cell receptor beta chains from one sample, sequenced in a study of radiation and T cells in renal cell carcinoma. Profiled with immunoSEQ multiplex PCR; TCRdb holds only in-frame clones, not every one. Among about 130,000 clones listed, roughly 90% were seen once. This material consisted of blood, taken from a patient whose treatment included radiotherapy and nephrectomy. The receptors were gathered from a woman between 50 and 59 years old with renal cell carcinoma. Both conserved end residues are part of each CDR3. The D gene is left open where the match is weak. Not all rows give a size; the values are once, few, many and, for expanded clones, a class.

d_gene | j_gene | v_gene | abundance | CDR3aa | CDR3nt
NA | TRBJ2-2 | TRBV7-2 | NA | CASSLSVTGLNGELFF | TGTGCCAGCAGCTTATCGGTCACGGGGCTCAACGGGGAGCTGTTTTTT
NA | TRBJ2-2 | TRBV30 | NA | CAWSPGVTGELFF | TGTGCCTGGAGTCCAGGGGTCACCGGGGAGCTGTTTTTT
NA | TRBJ2-7 | TRBV4-1 | once | CASSQERGGGTYEQYF | TGCGCCAGCAGCCAAGAACGGGGAGGGGGGACCTACGAGCAGTACTTC
NA | TRBJ2-7 | TRBV4-2 | NA | CASSQDYYYEQYF | TGTGCCAGCAGCCAGGACTACTACTACGAGCAGTACTTC
TRBD2 | TRBJ2-3 | TRBV6-5 | NA | CASRLQSGGADTQYF | TGTGCCAGCAGGTTACAGAGCGGGGGCGCAGATACGCAGTATTTT
NA | TRBJ2-1 | TRBV7-9 | NA | CASRYLAEANEQFF | TGTGCCAGCAGGTATTTAGCGGAGGCCAATGAGCAGTTCTTC
NA | TRBJ1-5 | TRBV6-1 | NA | CASSDGRTNQPQHF | TGTGCCAGCAGTGATGGGCGGACCAATCAGCCCCAGCATTTT
TRBD1 | TRBJ2-3 | TRBV7-9 | NA | CASRSDRGRTDTQYF | TGTGCCAGCCGATCGGACAGGGGGAGGACAGATACGCAGTATTTT
NA | TRBJ2-7 | TRBV30 | NA | CAWGRGVLYEQYF | TGTGCCTGGGGACGGGGAGTACTCTACGAGCAGTACTTC
NA | TRBJ1-2 | TRBV16 | NA | CASSLTGGSSDYGYTF | TGTGCCAGCAGCCTGACCGGAGGGTCATCGGACTATGGCTACACCTTC
NA | TRBJ2-3 | TRBV7-3 | NA | CASSSDIFGGDTQYF | TGTGCCAGCAGCTCAGATATCTTTGGGGGGGATACGCAGTATTTT
NA | TRBJ2-2 | TRBV11-3 | NA | CASSQQGTGELFF | TGTGCCAGCAGTCAACAGGGCACCGGGGAGCTGTTTTTT
NA | TRBJ1-2 | TRBV2 | NA | CASRAGNYGYTF | TGTGCCAGCAGAGCGGGGAACTATGGCTACACCTTC
NA | TRBJ1-1 | TRBV7-8 | NA | CASSRGQRFNTEAFF | TGTGCCAGCAGCCGAGGACAGAGATTCAACACTGAAGCTTTCTTT
NA | TRBJ2-1 | TRBV6-1 | NA | CASTSRNEQFF | TGTGCCAGCACCTCTCGGAATGAGCAGTTCTTC
NA | TRBJ1-1 | TRBV10-1 | once | CASSDLTENTEAFF | TGCGCCAGCAGTGACCTGACAGAGAACACTGAAGCTTTCTTT
NA | TRBJ2-1 | TRBV4-2 | once | CASSQYLDSLYNEQFF | TGTGCCAGCAGCCAATATCTGGACTCCCTCTACAATGAGCAGTTCTTC
NA | TRBJ2-1 | TRBV9 | NA | CASRAGRASNEQFF | TGTGCCAGCAGGGCCGGCAGGGCATCCAATGAGCAGTTCTTC
NA | TRBJ2-7 | TRBV7-2 | NA | CASSSPGYEQYF | TGTGCCAGCAGCTCCCCGGGTTACGAGCAGTACTTC